These 25 T cell receptor beta chains were all obtained from the same sample, sequenced in a study of cytomegalovirus exposure and HLA in healthy donors. The PCR used 60 Vbeta and 13 Jbeta primers. Clones were read by immunoSEQ multiplex PCR, and TCRdb kept only the in-frame ones, dropping some. The sample includes 80,000 to 100,000 clones, 65% to 80% seen only once; the top ten take more than 15%. What was sequenced was PBMCs. The receptors come from a woman between 18 and 29 years old in good health and CMV-seropositive.

This chain uses TRBV28 with TRBJ1-3; TRBD1 aligns across 7 bases. The CDR3 contains 17 residues. The V gene's germline CDR1 is MDHEN and CDR2 SYDVKM. The V and J ends lost 5 bases and 0 bases, in that order; junction bases with no gene match: 10. CDR3 residues: CASSPTGTEISGNTIYF. DNA for the CDR3: TGTGCCAGCAGTCCTACAGGGACAGAGATCTCTGGAAACACCATATATTTT.

The chain joins TRBV7-2 to TRBJ2-5, with 8 positions matching TRBD2. The junction had 13 bases not matched to a gene; V was cut back by 5 bases and J by 2 bases. The CDR3 has 17 residues. Looked up from germline, CDR1 is SGHTA and CDR2 is FQGNSA. For the CDR3, the DNA is TGTGCCAGCAGCCGCCTCCCTGGGGCGGGGGGTCAAGAGACCCAGTACTTC. Translated, it gives CASSRLPGAGGQETQYF.

The J gene is TRBJ2-7, the V gene TRBV27; 8 bases fit TRBD2. The CDR3 sequence is 17 residues long. CDR1 and CDR2 (germline): MNHEY, SMNVEV (reference sequence). Trimming took 2 bases from V and 0 from J; bases not matched to a gene: 9. The DNA of the CDR3 is TGTGCCAGCAGTTTACCACCGACGGGGGGGGCCTCCTACGAGCAGTACTTC. Protein product: CASSLPPTGGASYEQYF.

The chain couples TRBV7-2 to TRBJ2-2; TRBD1 matches at 8 bases. In germline, CDR1 is SGHTA, CDR2 FQGNSA. V dropped 4 bases and J dropped 5; count of bases not matched to a gene: 9. CDR3 length equals 16 residues. The CDR3 nucleotides read TGTGCCAGCAGCTCGAGGACAGGGTGGTCAACCGGGGAGCTGTTTTTT. It specifies CASSSRTGWSTGELFF.

This clone was observed once. The J gene is TRBJ2-7, the V gene TRBV25-1; 9 bases map to TRBD1. J gave up 5 bases and V 4 bases, and 3 bases lay outside the gene matches. This CDR3 is 13 amino acids long. Per germline, CDR1 MGHDK and CDR2 SYGVNS. CDR3 in DNA: TGTGCCAGCAGTGGACGGACAGGGGACGAGCAGTACTTC. This codes for CASSGRTGDEQYF.

This clone has only a few counts. The gene calls are TRBV5-4 and TRBJ2-2; 7 nucleotides agree with TRBD2. The J segment lost 1 base and the V segment lost 5 bases, leaving 2 bases of the junction unmatched. Germline V gene lookup returns CDR1 SGHNT and CDR2 YYREEE (reference sequence). This CDR3 region has 14 residues. The CDR3 DNA is TGTGCCAGCAGTCCTAGCGGGAACACCGGGGAGCTGTTTTTT. It is translated as CASSPSGNTGELFF.

The chain combines TRBV11-1 with TRBJ2-3, with TRBD1 matching 9 bases. After removal of 3 bases from V and 2 bases from J, the junction contained 6 bases not matched to a gene. CDR3 length: 16 residues. Germline V gives CDR1 SGHAT, CDR2 FQDESV (reference sequence). The CDR3 protein is CASSFGQGQVTDTQYF. The CDR3 DNA is TGTGCCAGCAGCTTCGGACAGGGGCAGGTCACAGATACGCAGTATTTT.

The CDR3 protein is CASSYDRAPYGYTF. The CDR3 DNA reads TGTGCCAGCAGCTACGACAGGGCCCCCTATGGCTACACCTTC. This chain links TRBV6-5 with TRBJ1-2, with 7 positions matching TRBD1. Germline V gene sequence: CDR1 MNHEY, CDR2 SVGAGI. V lost 6 bases and J lost 4; bases outside the gene matches: 8. CDR3 length: 14 residues.

The chain recombines TRBV5-5 with TRBJ2-3; D not certain. CDR1 and CDR2 from the germline V gene are SGHKS and YYEKEE (reference sequence). Trimming took 2 bases from V and 0 from J, leaving 10 bases between them. This CDR3 region has 15 residues. The CDR3 spells CASSLYTPSTDTQYF. The CDR3, as DNA: TGTGCCAGCAGCTTATATACTCCTAGCACAGATACGCAGTATTTT. Supplemented by reference TRBV5-5 and TRBJ2-3, the full variable domain reads DAGVTQSPTHLIKTRGQQVTLRCSPISGHKSVSWYQQVLGQGPQFIFQYYEKEERGRGNFPDRFSARQFPNYSSELNVNALLLGDSALYLCASSLYTPSTDTQYFGPGTRLTVL.

This clone was counted once. The chain carries TRBV28 and TRBJ2-7; no clear D gene. The CDR3 covers 13 residues. V was pared by 6 bases and J by 2 bases, with 11 bases between. Germline values: CDR1 MDHEN, CDR2 SYDVKM. The CDR3 nucleotides are TGTGCCAGCAGACCTCCCGGTCCCTACGAGCAGTACTTC. As protein: CASRPPGPYEQYF.

Only a few counts were recorded for this clone. The chain has TRBV5-6 and TRBJ2-1, with D possibly matching TRBD2 (5 bases). The V gene's germline CDR1 is SGHDT and CDR2 YYEEEE. V was clipped by 4 bases and J by 2 bases, with 16 bases between them. The CDR3 length is 16 residues. CDR3 nucleotides: TGTGCCAGCAGCGACCGGGGTGCGGAGGCCTACAATGAGCAGTTCTTC. Amino acid sequence: CASSDRGAEAYNEQFF.

The chain uses TRBV11-1 and TRBJ2-3; TRBD1 agrees at 12 bases. The J segment lost 4 bases and the V segment lost 5 bases, leaving 7 bases of the junction unmatched. Germline V gene data show CDR1 as SGHAT and CDR2 as FQDESV (reference sequence). This CDR3 is 16 amino acids long. CDR3 sequence: CASSPRDRGQADTQYF. CDR3 nucleotides: TGTGCCAGCAGCCCCCGGGACAGGGGGCAAGCAGATACGCAGTATTTT.

This chain uses TRBV6-9 with TRBJ2-2; 7 nucleotides line up with TRBD1. Germline V gene lookup returns CDR1 MNHGY and CDR2 SVAAGI. CDR3 length: 17 amino acids. The J segment lost 1 base and the V segment lost 10 bases, leaving 15 bases of the junction unmatched. The CDR3 region is CAITPDRGPGNTGELFF. DNA for the CDR3: TGTGCCATAACTCCTGATAGGGGGCCCGGGAACACCGGGGAGCTGTTTTTT.

The chain combines TRBV6-5 with TRBJ2-1; D may be TRBD1 (6 bases). The CDR3 extends over 13 amino acids. CDR1 MNHEY and CDR2 SVGAGI come from the germline V gene. V dropped 7 bases and J dropped 8 bases, with 15 bases sitting between them. CDR3 nucleotide sequence: TGTGCCAGCAAAATCCCAGGGGTGGATGAGCAGTTCTTC. Translated, it gives CASKIPGVDEQFF.

The chain joins TRBV10-3 to TRBJ2-3; tentatively, D is TRBD2 (6 bases). The CDR3 has 13 residues. The germline gives CDR1 ENHRY, CDR2 SYGVKD. The germline V and J ends were trimmed by 8 bases and 2 bases, with 11 bases remaining between them. The CDR3 nucleotides read TGTGCCATCCAGGCTAGCGCCACAGATACGCAGTATTTT. The encoded protein is CAIQASATDTQYF.

The chain carries TRBV10-3 and TRBJ2-5; the D is unclear. The end of the DNA is better explained by TRBJ2-7, so the J call may be wrong. The V gene's germline CDR1 is ENHRY and CDR2 SYGVKD. CDR3 length: 11 amino acids. CDR3 residues: CAISEGYEQYF. The CDR3 DNA is TGTGCCATCAGTGAGGGTTACGAGCAGTACTTC.

The V gene is TRBV6-5, the J gene TRBJ1-1; tentative D call: TRBD1 (5 bases). The CDR3 extends over 14 amino acids. V dropped 8 bases and J dropped 4 bases, with 17 bases sitting between them. Germline-derived CDR1 and CDR2 are MNHEY and SVGAGI. The CDR3 reads CASRDWGGGTEAFF. For the CDR3, the DNA is TGTGCCAGCCGGGACTGGGGTGGCGGCACTGAAGCTTTCTTT.

J is TRBJ1-4 and V is TRBV28, with 9 bases fitting TRBD1. CDR1 is MDHEN and CDR2 is SYDVKM in the germline V gene. Trimming took 2 bases from V and 7 from J; bases not matched to a gene: 11. This CDR3 is built from 17 residues. This CDR3 is CASSLVPTGTGFEKLFF. The CDR3 bases are TGTGCCAGCAGTTTAGTCCCGACGGGGACAGGGTTTGAAAAACTGTTTTTT.

The chain uses TRBV5-4 and TRBJ2-5, with TRBD2 as a possible D gene (6 bases). The germline gives CDR1 SGHNT, CDR2 YYREEE (reference sequence). The CDR3 sequence is 16 residues long. The V gene lost 0 bases and the J gene lost 2 bases, with 14 bases spanning the gap. The CDR3: CASSLEPGERQETQYF. The CDR3 nucleotides are TGTGCCAGCAGCTTGGAGCCGGGGGAGAGACAAGAGACCCAGTACTTC. The complete variable domain, with remaining parts taken from reference TRBV5-4 and TRBJ2-5, reads ETGVTQSPTHLIKTRGQQVTLRCSSQSGHNTVSWYQQALGQGPQFIFQYYREEENGRGNFPPRFSGLQFPNYSSELNVNALELDDSALYLCASSLEPGERQETQYFGPGTRLLVL.

V gene TRBV27 combines with J gene TRBJ2-3; 10 bases match TRBD2. Germline assignment: CDR1 MNHEY and CDR2 SMNVEV (reference sequence). Trimming took 5 bases from V and 6 from J; bases not matched to a gene: 8. CDR3 length equals 15 residues. The CDR3, as DNA: TGTGCCAGCAGTCCCTCTAGCGGGGGTTATGATACGCAGTATTTT. Its protein is CASSPSSGGYDTQYF.

The chain carries TRBV6-1 and TRBJ2-1; 7 bases fit TRBD1. The CDR3 totals 15 residues. Unmatched junction bases numbered 12, after V lost 6 bases and J lost 7 bases. CDR1 and CDR2 from the germline V gene are MNHNS and SASEGT. The CDR3 sequence is CASSYEGAFGNEQFF. The DNA for the CDR3 is TGTGCCAGCAGCTACGAGGGGGCCTTTGGGAATGAGCAGTTCTTC.

In its sample, this clone was seen a few times. V and J are TRBV21-1 and TRBJ2-1; the table's TRBD2 call for D was not verified on the DNA. TRBV21-1 is a documented pseudogene. The CDR3 covers 18 residues. CDR3 amino acids: CASSKLLSGRIFLNEQFF. The CDR3 coding sequence is TGTGCCAGCAGCAAATTACTCTCGGGTAGAATTTTCTTAAATGAGCAGTTCTTC.

The gene calls are TRBV10-1 and TRBJ1-1; 7 bases are a match to TRBD1. The CDR3 totals 12 residues. The ends lost 10 bases at V and 1 base at J; junction bases unmatched: 3. CDR1 is WNHNN and CDR2 is SYGVQD in the germline V gene (reference sequence). CDR3 coding DNA: TGCGCCAACGGGACAGAGAACACTGAAGCTTTCTTT. This gives the protein CANGTENTEAFF.

The CDR3 DNA is TGTGCCAGCAGCTACACGGGACAACCTCGCAGATCTGAAGCTTTCTTT. Its protein is CASSYTGQPRRSEAFF. The gene calls are TRBV5-6 and TRBJ1-1; D possibly corresponds to TRBD1 (6 bases). Germline V CDR1 and CDR2: SGHDT, YYEEEE. The CDR3 contains 16 residues. V dropped 3 bases and J dropped 6 bases, with 21 bases sitting between them.

The V and J genes are TRBV28 and TRBJ2-3; D unclear. Trimming removed 3 bases from V and 3 bases from J, with 10 bases in between. This CDR3 has 14 amino acids. Germline V gene lookup returns CDR1 MDHEN and CDR2 SYDVKM. In DNA form, the CDR3 reads TGTGCCAGCAGTTTCTTAGCTGGGACAGATACGCAGTATTTT. This sequence encodes CASSFLAGTDTQYF.